This is a list of T cell receptor beta chains from one sample in a study of blood T cell repertoires in COVID-19. Using immunoSEQ multiplex PCR, the repertoire was profiled, and TCRdb retains in-frame clones only, with some absent. This sample has 140,000 to 150,000 clones; 75% to 90% occur once, and the top ten carry 4%. Sequencing was done on a sample of PBMCs or T cells enriched from blood (not recorded which). The receptors originated from a woman between 40 and 55 years old who had been exposed to COVID-19. Both conserved end residues are part of each CDR3. Fields, in order: CDR3 protein, CDR3 DNA, D gene, clone size, V gene, J gene. D genes are given only for firm matches. Part of the rows lack a size; the others show once, few, many or a class for expanded clones.

CDR3: CASSLERGGTEKLFF
DNA: TGTGCCAGCAGCTTGGAGCGGGGGGGAACTGAAAAACTGTTTTTT
D: -
size: once
V: TRBV5-6
J: TRBJ1-4

CDR3: CASSFSQGESPLHF
DNA: TGTGCCAGCAGCTTTTCTCAGGGGGAATCACCCCTCCACTTT
D: TRBD1
size: -
V: TRBV7-9
J: TRBJ1-6

CDR3: CASSLTAYEQYF
DNA: TGTGCCAGCAGTTTAACAGCCTACGAGCAGTACTTC
D: -
size: -
V: TRBV7-9
J: TRBJ2-7

CDR3: CASSPDLRVTEAFF
DNA: TGTGCCAGCAGCCCAGATCTCCGTGTCACTGAAGCTTTCTTT
D: -
size: -
V: TRBV9
J: TRBJ1-1

CDR3: CSVEPDSNTGELFF
DNA: TGCAGCGTTGAACCGGACAGTAACACCGGGGAGCTGTTTTTT
D: -
size: -
V: TRBV29-1
J: TRBJ2-2

CDR3: CASRGTGGTEAFF
DNA: TGCGCCAGCAGAGGAACAGGGGGCACTGAAGCTTTCTTT
D: TRBD1
size: -
V: TRBV5-1
J: TRBJ1-1

CDR3: CATGGGTPPYEQYF
DNA: TGTGCCACCGGGGGGGGGACACCCCCCTACGAGCAGTACTTC
D: TRBD2
size: -
V: TRBV2
J: TRBJ2-7

CDR3: CASSRDRFPSYEQYF
DNA: TGTGCCAGCAGCCGGGACAGATTCCCCTCCTACGAGCAGTACTTC
D: TRBD1
size: -
V: TRBV6-5
J: TRBJ2-7

CDR3: CASSQPWRDRGRGYTF
DNA: TGCGCCAGCAGCCAACCGTGGAGGGACAGGGGCCGTGGCTACACCTTC
D: TRBD1
size: -
V: TRBV4-1
J: TRBJ1-2

CDR3: CASSQEGGTYGYTF
DNA: TGTGCCAGCAGCCAAGAGGGGGGGACCTATGGCTACACCTTC
D: -
size: -
V: TRBV3-1/TRBV3-2
J: TRBJ1-2

CDR3: CATTTGTSGYEQYF
DNA: TGTGCCACTACGACCGGGACTAGCGGCTACGAGCAGTACTTC
D: TRBD2
size: -
V: TRBV2
J: TRBJ2-7

CDR3: CASSRTSSYNEQFF
DNA: TGTGCCAGCAGCAGGACAAGCTCCTACAATGAGCAGTTCTTC
D: -
size: -
V: TRBV27
J: TRBJ2-1

CDR3: CASSLGLQGSGNTIYF
DNA: TGTGCCAGCAGCTTAGGCCTACAGGGGTCTGGAAACACCATATATTTT
D: TRBD1
size: -
V: TRBV13
J: TRBJ1-3

CDR3: CASSPSGTVNTEAFF
DNA: TGTGCCAGCAGCCCCTCCGGGACAGTGAACACTGAAGCTTTCTTT
D: TRBD1
size: many
V: TRBV9
J: TRBJ1-1

CDR3: CASSESGAYEQYF
DNA: TGCGCCAGCAGTGAGTCAGGGGCATACGAGCAGTACTTC
D: -
size: -
V: TRBV10-2
J: TRBJ2-7

CDR3: CASSLRDRGRSYGYTF
DNA: TGTGCCAGCAGCCTCCGGGACAGGGGCAGGTCCTATGGCTACACCTTC
D: TRBD1
size: -
V: TRBV3-1/TRBV3-2
J: TRBJ1-2

CDR3: CASSRGGFDSYEQYF
DNA: TGTGCCAGCTCCCGGGGGGGGTTCGATTCTTACGAGCAGTACTTC
D: TRBD2
size: once
V: TRBV6-5
J: TRBJ2-7

CDR3: CASGLQGPQPQHF
DNA: TGTGCTAGTGGTTTGCAGGGGCCACAGCCCCAGCATTTT
D: -
size: -
V: TRBV12-5
J: TRBJ1-5

CDR3: CASSQGLRGGQETQYF
DNA: TGCGCCAGCAGCCAGGGGCTCAGGGGCGGCCAAGAGACCCAGTACTTC
D: -
size: -
V: TRBV4-3
J: TRBJ2-5

CDR3: CASSPPGGQGLNTEAFF
DNA: TGTGCCAGCAGCCCCCCCGGCGGACAGGGACTCAACACTGAAGCTTTCTTT
D: TRBD1
size: -
V: TRBV9
J: TRBJ1-1

CDR3: CASSPPSSGRPPYNNEQFF
DNA: TGTGCCAGCTCACCACCGTCGAGCGGGAGGCCCCCCTATAACAATGAGCAGTTCTTC
D: TRBD2
size: -
V: TRBV18
J: TRBJ2-1

CDR3: CASSLVQGIGELFF
DNA: TGCGCCAGCAGCTTGGTTCAGGGGATCGGGGAGCTGTTTTTT
D: -
size: -
V: TRBV5-1
J: TRBJ2-2

CDR3: CASSQAGVRYNEQFF
DNA: TGTGCCAGCAGCCAAGCGGGAGTTAGGTACAATGAGCAGTTCTTC
D: TRBD2
size: -
V: TRBV6-5
J: TRBJ2-1

CDR3: CASSPGLAPEQYF
DNA: TGTGCCAGCTCGCCGGGACTAGCGCCCGAGCAGTACTTC
D: TRBD2
size: -
V: TRBV18
J: TRBJ2-7

CDR3: CSVVGYGISTDTQYF
DNA: TGCAGCGTTGTCGGATACGGGATAAGCACAGATACGCAGTATTTT
D: -
size: -
V: TRBV29-1
J: TRBJ2-3

CDR3: CASSILGAQDYTF
DNA: TGTGCCAGCAGTATCCTGGGGGCGCAGGACTACACCTTC
D: -
size: few
V: TRBV27
J: TRBJ1-2

CDR3: CASAPGQGTDTQYF
DNA: TGCGCCAGCGCACCGGGACAGGGGACAGATACGCAGTATTTT
D: TRBD1
size: -
V: TRBV5-1
J: TRBJ2-3

CDR3: CASSYRTSGELFF
DNA: TGTGCCAGCAGCTACCGGACTTCCGGGGAGCTGTTTTTT
D: -
size: -
V: TRBV5-6
J: TRBJ2-2

CDR3: CASSLEGQSTYEQYF
DNA: TGCGCCAGCAGCTTGGAGGGACAGTCAACCTACGAGCAGTACTTC
D: TRBD1
size: -
V: TRBV5-1
J: TRBJ2-7

CDR3: CASSLSTSGYNEQFF
DNA: TGTGCCAGCAGCTTGAGTACTAGCGGTTACAATGAGCAGTTCTTC
D: TRBD2
size: once
V: TRBV7-8
J: TRBJ2-1

CDR3: CASSPAVYEQYF
DNA: TGTGCCAGCTCACCAGCAGTCTACGAGCAGTACTTC
D: -
size: -
V: TRBV18
J: TRBJ2-7

CDR3: CAIEPGQGAREQFF
DNA: TGTGCCATCGAACCGGGACAGGGGGCAAGGGAGCAGTTCTTC
D: TRBD1
size: many
V: TRBV10-3
J: TRBJ2-1

CDR3: CASSRDSDYSPLHF
DNA: TGTGCCAGCTCTCGGGACTCGGACTATTCACCCCTCCACTTT
D: -
size: once
V: TRBV18
J: TRBJ1-6

CDR3: CASSPGTSLDEQYF
DNA: TGTGCCAGCAGTCCAGGGACTAGCTTGGACGAGCAGTACTTC
D: TRBD2
size: -
V: TRBV27
J: TRBJ2-7

CDR3: CASTNTGDTEAFF
DNA: TGCGCCAGCACCAATACAGGAGACACTGAAGCTTTCTTT
D: -
size: -
V: TRBV10-1
J: TRBJ1-1

CDR3: CSEGGDYGYTF
DNA: TGCAGCGAAGGGGGGGACTATGGCTACACCTTC
D: -
size: -
V: TRBV29-1
J: TRBJ1-2

CDR3: CASSPRNTEAFF
DNA: TGTGCCAGCAGCCCTCGGAACACTGAAGCTTTCTTT
D: -
size: -
V: TRBV7-9
J: TRBJ1-1

CDR3: CASSAFDRDGYNEQFF
DNA: TGTGCCAGTAGTGCCTTCGACAGGGACGGGTACAATGAGCAGTTCTTC
D: TRBD1
size: -
V: TRBV19
J: TRBJ2-1

CDR3: CASSFGDYGYTF
DNA: TGTGCCAGCAGTTTCGGAGACTATGGCTACACCTTC
D: -
size: -
V: TRBV27
J: TRBJ1-2

CDR3: CAISEFRGTSYEQYF
DNA: TGTGCCATCAGTGAGTTTAGGGGGACAAGCTACGAGCAGTACTTC
D: -
size: once
V: TRBV10-3
J: TRBJ2-7

CDR3: CASSLTRTGGGGTDTQYF
DNA: TGCGCCAGCAGCTTAACAAGGACAGGGGGCGGGGGCACAGATACGCAGTATTTT
D: TRBD1
size: -
V: TRBV5-1
J: TRBJ2-3

CDR3: CASIYGLAAIDEQFF
DNA: TGTGCCAGCATCTACGGACTAGCGGCTATAGATGAGCAGTTCTTC
D: TRBD2
size: -
V: TRBV2
J: TRBJ2-1